Included here is one T cell receptor beta chain sequence, with context. What antigen it recognizes has not been identified. The sample originates from a study of monozygotic twins with inflammatory bowel disease (dated by TCRdb to about 2019). Regarding the research as a whole: The full study comprised around 28 monozygotic twin pairs: nine German pairs (four IBD-concordant, five IBD-discordant) and 19 IBD-discordant Danish pairs. Each individual had, on average, about 151 000 unique TCRalpha sequences and 181 000 unique TCRbeta sequences available for analysis. The search for disease-associated traits relied mainly on comparing, within discordant pairs, IBD patients with their genetically identical healthy co-twins.

Summary of the overall study and its limitations: Differing immunosuppressive treatments among patients may have added background noise and inter-individual variability to the repertoires. Concordant and discordant twins showed no difference in repertoire similarity, possibly because of limited statistical power. Distinction between different T cell subtypes could not be achieved in the analysis. The results gave no support for a single strong signal or clonotype linked to IBD. Compared with healthy twins, IBD patients had fewer clonotypes in common with other individuals, a difference most pronounced in patients showing signs of disease activity. IBD patients had lower TCRbeta repertoire diversity, measured by the inverse Simpson index, than their healthy co-twins.

The germline V gene (reference sequence) sets CDR1 to PRHDT and CDR2 to FYEKMQ. The CDR3 has 17 amino acids, counting the end cysteine and phenylalanine. No DNA is recorded. From each donor, an approximately 2.4 ml peripheral blood sample was collected into PAXgene tubes and kept at -80 degrees C. Without any T cell sorting, total RNA was extracted from whole blood using the PAXgene blood miRNA kit on an automated QIAcube. Peripheral blood from monozygotic twin pairs who were concordant or discordant for inflammatory bowel disease underwent deep TCRalpha and TCRbeta repertoire profiling using unique molecular barcoding. Smoking habits were recorded for all twin pairs, and individuals were classified as current, former or never smokers. The method behind the library was 5' RACE. Each TCR library was prepared from about 3.5 ug of total RNA. For each sample, cDNA was synthesized in eight separate reactions using SMARTScribe reverse transcriptase. During cDNA synthesis, unique molecular identifiers containing a 6-nucleotide sample barcode were introduced by template switching. Amplification of TCRalpha and TCRbeta cDNA involved two nested PCRs of around 15 and 9 cycles, and each PCR was followed by bead purification. Before amplification, the cDNA was treated with uracil DNA-glycosylase and purified using the QIAquick PCR purification kit. In the second PCR, Illumina TruSeq-compatible adapters and sample-specific barcodes were added. Library quality and concentration were assessed using TapeStation and Qubit, and roughly 5.5 ng of each library was pooled. Sequencing of the pooled libraries was done on an Illumina HiSeq2500 single-index Rapid Run using custom sequencing primers and 2 x 100 bp reads. Concerning the study's data processing: PCR and sequencing errors were corrected by UMI-based consensus assembly using MiGEC version 1.2.6. MiXCR version 2.1.1 was used for V(D)J alignment, clonotype assembly and CDR3 extraction. Normalisation of gene usage, clonotype sharing and MAIT/NKT TCR abundance was achieved by analysing the top 1000, 10 000 and 20 000 clonotypes per sample. Diversity was computed as the inverse Simpson index with the vegan R package after downsampling to 27 000 UMIs. Paired Mann-Whitney U tests were applied to discordant twin pairs, and Benjamini-Hochberg correction was used for multiple testing. TCRdb reprocessed the reads into one record per CDR3 protein sequence, lacking DNA. The V and J calls were not made by the authors but by TCRdb's processing. The table for this sample records fewer than 150,000 distinct CDR3 sequences. The top ten clones comprise approximately 2.5% of the sample.

The receptor comes from a human donor with ulcerative colitis or Crohn's disease, or a healthy co-twin of an affected twin (not recorded which). The material sequenced was blood. The chain is made from TRBV13 and TRBJ2-3; lacking DNA, the TRBD2 call made by TCRdb goes unchecked. The CDR3 here reads CASSSLAGGRGTDTQYF.